Listed below are T cell receptor beta chains from one sample, sequenced in a study of T-cell reconstitution after alpha-beta-depleted transplantation in children. From the PCR reads, TCRdb called clonotypes with MiXCR, one entry per CDR3 protein. Counted here are almost 500,000 distinct CDR3 sequences, 9.5% to 15% occurring once; the ten biggest clones make up 5% to 6%. The sequences come from PBMCs from the stem cell graft donor, collected from the stem cell graft. These receptors all come from a human donor who donated a stem cell graft to a child with combined immunodeficiency. The CDR3 runs from the conserved cysteine through the conserved F or W. Each record gives: CDR3 DNA, CDR3 protein, J gene, V gene, D gene, clone size. D genes are given only for firm matches. Some rows have no size entry. The others give once, few or many, or a class for an expanded clone.

CDR3 DNA: TGTGCCAGCAGCACGAACCTCAGGACAGGTGTTGAAAAACTGTTTTTT
CDR3 protein: CASSTNLRTGVEKLFF
J gene: TRBJ1-4
V gene: TRBV5-5
D gene: TRBD1
clone size: many

CDR3 DNA: TGCGCCAGCAGCCAAGGGGGCGGGACTGGTGGGGCCAACGTCCTGACTTTC
CDR3 protein: CASSQGGGTGGANVLTF
J gene: TRBJ2-6
V gene: TRBV4-3
D gene: .
clone size: .

CDR3 DNA: TGTGCCAGCAGCAAGATAAACCTGAACACTGAAGCTTTCTTT
CDR3 protein: CASSKINLNTEAFF
J gene: TRBJ1-1
V gene: TRBV6-1
D gene: .
clone size: few

CDR3 DNA: TGTGCCAGCAGCTTAAACCCCCGACTAGCCACAAACACAGATACGCAGTATTTT
CDR3 protein: CASSLNPRLATNTDTQYF
J gene: TRBJ2-3
V gene: TRBV7-3
D gene: TRBD2
clone size: few

CDR3 DNA: TGTGCCAGCAAAACTGGGCTCTATGGCTACACCTTC
CDR3 protein: CASKTGLYGYTF
J gene: TRBJ1-2
V gene: TRBV6-5
D gene: .
clone size: many

CDR3 DNA: TGCGCCAGCAGCCCCGAGATCCGGTACAATGAGCAGTTCTTC
CDR3 protein: CASSPEIRYNEQFF
J gene: TRBJ2-1
V gene: TRBV5-1
D gene: .
clone size: .

CDR3 DNA: TGTGCCAGCAATGAGGGGGGGTTTGTAGCCGGGGAGCTGTTTTTT
CDR3 protein: CASNEGGFVAGELFF
J gene: TRBJ2-2
V gene: TRBV6-1
D gene: .
clone size: few

CDR3 DNA: TGTGCCAGCAGCCCATGGGGGGGCCGGACCGGGGAGCTGTTTTTT
CDR3 protein: CASSPWGGRTGELFF
J gene: TRBJ2-2
V gene: TRBV7-3
D gene: .
clone size: many

CDR3 DNA: TGTGCCAGCAGCCAGGGGGAACAGCAGTATTTT
CDR3 protein: CASSQGEQQYF
J gene: TRBJ2-3
V gene: TRBV4-2
D gene: .
clone size: few

CDR3 DNA: TGCAGTGCTAGAGCGGGGTATAGCAATCAGCCCCAGCATTTT
CDR3 protein: CSARAGYSNQPQHF
J gene: TRBJ1-5
V gene: TRBV20-1
D gene: .
clone size: .

CDR3 DNA: TGCAGCGTTGAAGATCTTGGGACAGGGGATGAGACCCAGTACTTC
CDR3 protein: CSVEDLGTGDETQYF
J gene: TRBJ2-5
V gene: TRBV29-1
D gene: TRBD1
clone size: few

CDR3 DNA: TGTGCCAGCTCACCAGGAGGGCTGGACAATGAGCAGTTCTTC
CDR3 protein: CASSPGGLDNEQFF
J gene: TRBJ2-1
V gene: TRBV18
D gene: .
clone size: .

CDR3 DNA: TGCGCCAGCAGCTTGGCCGGGTCTTTCTACGAGCAGTACTTC
CDR3 protein: CASSLAGSFYEQYF
J gene: TRBJ2-7
V gene: TRBV5-1
D gene: .
clone size: few

CDR3 DNA: TGTGCCAGCAGCCGCCGTAGGGCCGGGGAGCTGTTTTTT
CDR3 protein: CASSRRRAGELFF
J gene: TRBJ2-2
V gene: TRBV4-2
D gene: .
clone size: few